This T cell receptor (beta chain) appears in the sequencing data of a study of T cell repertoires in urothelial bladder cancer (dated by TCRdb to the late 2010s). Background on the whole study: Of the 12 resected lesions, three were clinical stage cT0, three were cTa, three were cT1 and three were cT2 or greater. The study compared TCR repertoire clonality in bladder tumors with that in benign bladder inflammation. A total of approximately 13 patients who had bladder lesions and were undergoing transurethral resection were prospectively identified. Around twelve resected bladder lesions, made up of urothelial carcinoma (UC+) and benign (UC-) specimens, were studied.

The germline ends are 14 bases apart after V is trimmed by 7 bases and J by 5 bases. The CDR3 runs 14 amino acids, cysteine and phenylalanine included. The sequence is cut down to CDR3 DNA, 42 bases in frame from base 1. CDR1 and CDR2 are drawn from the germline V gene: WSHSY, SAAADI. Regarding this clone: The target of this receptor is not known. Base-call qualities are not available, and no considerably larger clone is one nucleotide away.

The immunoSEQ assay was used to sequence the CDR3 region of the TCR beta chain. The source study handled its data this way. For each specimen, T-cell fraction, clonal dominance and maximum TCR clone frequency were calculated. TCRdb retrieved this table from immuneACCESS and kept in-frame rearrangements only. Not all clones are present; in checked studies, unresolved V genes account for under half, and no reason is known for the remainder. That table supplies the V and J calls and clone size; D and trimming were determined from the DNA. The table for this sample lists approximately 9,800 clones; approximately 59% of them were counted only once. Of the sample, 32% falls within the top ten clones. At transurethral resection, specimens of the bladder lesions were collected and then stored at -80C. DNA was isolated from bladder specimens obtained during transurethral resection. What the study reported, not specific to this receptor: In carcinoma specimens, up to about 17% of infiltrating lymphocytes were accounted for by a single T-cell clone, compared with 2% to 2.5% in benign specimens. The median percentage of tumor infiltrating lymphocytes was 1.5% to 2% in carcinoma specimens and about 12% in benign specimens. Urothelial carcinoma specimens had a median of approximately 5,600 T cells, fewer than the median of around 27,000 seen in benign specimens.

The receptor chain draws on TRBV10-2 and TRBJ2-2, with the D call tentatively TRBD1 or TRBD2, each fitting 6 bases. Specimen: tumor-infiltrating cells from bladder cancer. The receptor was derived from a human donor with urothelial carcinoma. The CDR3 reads CASKEGGYTGELFF. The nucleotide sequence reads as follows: TGCGCCAGCAAGGAGGGGGGTTATACCGGGGAGCTGTTTTTT.